Reported below is one TCR beta chain. Per the original methods: Reference gene primer amplification gave nucleated cell count estimates. TCRdb's table, derived via immunoSEQ multiplex PCR, lists solely in-frame clones and lacks some. The V and J calls and clone size are taken from that table; D and trimming were inferred from the DNA. The table lists hundreds of thousands of clones, around 86% of them singletons. The data were taken from a study of blood T cell repertoires in COVID-19. Study-wide background: Some COVID-19 samples were acute and others convalescent; all came from the United States, Italy and Spain. Sources were T cells, B-cell-depleted T cells, or PBMCs; the material itself was cDNA or gDNA.

This CDR3 comprises 14 residues. In germline, CDR1 is LNHDA, CDR2 SQIVND (reference sequence). The trim removed 5 bases at V and 0 bases at J, leaving 2 bases unmatched. Sequences were obtained from PBMCs or T cells enriched from blood (not recorded which). This receptor was identified in a woman in her forties or fifties who had recovered from COVID-19. The chain links TRBV19 to TRBJ2-7, with 9 positions matching TRBD1. CDR3 amino acids: CASSLGQGSYEQYF. CDR3 DNA sequence: TGTGCCAGTAGTTTGGGACAGGGCTCCTACGAGCAGTACTTC.